A single sample is the source of the 25 T cell receptor beta chains below, sequenced in a study of blood T cell repertoires in COVID-19. Measured with immunoSEQ multiplex PCR; TCRdb has only the in-frame clones, and not every one. The repertoire holds around 250,000 clones, with about four fifths as singletons. The sample was peripheral blood. The receptors here all came from a woman in her late teens or twenties with acute or convalescent COVID-19.

This chain connects TRBV6-1 to TRBJ2-5; D gene unclear. The CDR3 is made up of 14 amino acids. Trimming left V 1 base short and J 3 bases short, with 9 bases between. The germline V gene has CDR1 MNHNS and CDR2 SASEGT. The DNA for the CDR3 is TGTGCCAGCAGTGAAGGCCAGTCCAAAGAGACCCAGTACTTC. Protein: CASSEGQSKETQYF.

This clone was found a few times. The rearrangement links TRBV6-6 to TRBJ1-1, with 7 bases lining up with TRBD1. Losses at the gene ends were 6 bases for V and 4 bases for J; bases not matched to a gene: 14. Germline V CDR1 and CDR2: MNHNY, SVGAGI (reference sequence). The CDR3 runs to 16 residues. The CDR3 DNA reads TGTGCCAGCAGACTTATTCAGGGGGGAATGCTCACTGAAGCTTTCTTT. Amino acid sequence: CASRLIQGGMLTEAFF.

There are a few counts of this clone. The genes are TRBV7-8 and TRBJ2-3; the D gene is possibly TRBD1 (6 bases). V was cut by 4 bases and J by 3 bases, with 8 bases left in between. CDR3 size: 13 residues. Germline V gives CDR1 SGHVS, CDR2 FQNEAQ. The CDR3 loop reads CASSSQGTDTQYF. DNA for the CDR3: TGTGCCAGCAGCTCCCAGGGGACAGATACGCAGTATTTT.

The chain has TRBV7-9 and TRBJ2-7; 11 positions match TRBD2. V lost 2 bases to trimming and J lost 3 bases; unmatched junction nucleotides: 6. The CDR3 is 16 amino acids. Germline CDR1 is SEHNR and CDR2 is FQNEAQ (reference sequence). This chain's CDR3 is CASSLPSGRPNYEQYF. CDR3 nucleotide sequence: TGTGCCAGCAGCTTACCTAGCGGGAGGCCTAACTACGAGCAGTACTTC.

The chain employs TRBV4-3 and TRBJ2-7; 9 bases fit TRBD1. This CDR3 is built from 14 residues. V lost 4 bases, J lost 2 bases, and 3 bases stayed unmatched. Looked up from germline, CDR1 is LGHNA and CDR2 is YSLEER. The CDR3 DNA reads TGCGCCAGCAGCCCCGGGACAGGGACCTACGAGCAGTACTTC. Amino acid sequence: CASSPGTGTYEQYF.

The chain has TRBV28 and TRBJ2-1, with D possibly matching TRBD2 (5 bases). Germline V gene data show CDR1 as MDHEN and CDR2 as SYDVKM. The ends were cut back, 6 bases at V and 2 bases at J, with 17 bases in the middle. This CDR3 is 16 amino acids long. The CDR3 sequence is CASSSFRTRAYNEQFF. DNA of the CDR3: TGTGCCAGCAGCTCCTTCAGGACTCGCGCCTACAATGAGCAGTTCTTC.

In this sample, this clone turned up once. CDR3 sequence reads: CASSATGTSGFTDTQYF. CDR3 coding DNA: TGTGCCAGCAGCGCCACGGGGACTAGCGGGTTCACAGATACGCAGTATTTT. The V gene is TRBV7-3, the J gene TRBJ2-3, with 12 bases matching TRBD2. V was clipped by 5 bases and J by 2 bases; unmatched bases: 8. The CDR3 runs to 17 residues. CDR1 is SGHTA and CDR2 is FQGTGA in the germline V gene.

The chain combines TRBV5-5 with TRBJ2-2; D gene unclear. Germline V gene data show CDR1 as SGHKS and CDR2 as YYEKEE (reference sequence). V shed 4 bases and J shed 8 bases, with 9 bases lying between them. The CDR3 spans 12 residues. The CDR3 region has the DNA TGTGCCAGCAGCCCCGCGTGGGGGGAGCTGTTTTTT. Protein: CASSPAWGELFF.

The chain uses TRBV2 and TRBJ2-1, with D unresolved. The CDR3 has 12 amino acids. Trimming removed 1 base at V and 9 bases at J, with 7 bases between. The V gene's germline CDR1 is SNHLY and CDR2 FYNNEI. The DNA for the CDR3 is TGTGCCAGCAGTGAAGACTACGGTGAGCAGTTCTTC. Its translation: CASSEDYGEQFF.

This chain uses TRBV24-1 with TRBJ2-1; 9 bases map to TRBD1. V trimming: 5 bases; J trimming: 1 base; junction bases outside the gene matches: 2. The V gene's germline CDR1 is KGHDR and CDR2 SFDVKD. The CDR3 is 15 amino acids. The CDR3 sequence is CATSGGTGSYNEQFF. CDR3 in DNA: TGTGCCACCAGTGGGGGGACAGGGTCCTACAATGAGCAGTTCTTC.

The genes are TRBV5-1 and TRBJ1-2; a possible D gene is TRBD1 (6 bases). Looked up from germline, CDR1 is SGHRS and CDR2 is YFSETQ. This CDR3 spans 13 amino acids. Trimming removed 3 bases at V and 4 bases at J, with 10 bases between. The CDR3 DNA sequence: TGCGCCAGCAGCTCCGGACAGAGCTATGGCTACACCTTC. Translated, it gives CASSSGQSYGYTF.

The rearrangement joins TRBV4-2 to TRBJ2-3, with TRBD2 identical over 7 bases. Germline lookup yields CDR1 LGHNA and CDR2 YNFKEQ. The CDR3 length is 18 residues. J was trimmed by 4 bases and V by 0 bases; bases with no gene match: 13. The CDR3 sequence is CASSQDRRAGVSADTQYF. CDR3 sequence (DNA): TGTGCCAGCAGCCAAGATCGCCGCGCGGGAGTATCGGCAGATACGCAGTATTTT.

The CDR3 DNA is TGTGCCAGCAGCTTCGACAATGAGCAGTTCTTC. Residues: CASSFDNEQFF. The gene calls are TRBV5-4 and TRBJ2-1; D gene uncertain. The CDR3 sequence is 11 residues long. V was trimmed by 2 bases and J by 5 bases, leaving 2 bases between them. CDR1 and CDR2 (germline): SGHNT, YYREEE (reference sequence).

The CDR3 bases are TGTGCCAGCAGCTCCGGACAGATCCAAGAGACCCAGTACTTC. This codes for CASSSGQIQETQYF. The chain combines TRBV5-4 with TRBJ2-5; the D gene is possibly TRBD1 (6 bases). The germline gives CDR1 SGHNT, CDR2 YYREEE (reference sequence). Trimming cost V 3 bases and J 1 base, with 10 bases left between them. The CDR3 extends over 14 amino acids.

J is TRBJ2-7 and V is TRBV29-1; 7 bases map to TRBD1. The CDR3 length is 15 residues. The V segment lost 5 bases and the J segment 4 bases; nucleotides outside the gene matches: 14. Germline V gene sequence: CDR1 SQVTM, CDR2 ANQGSEA. The CDR3 nucleotides are TGCAGCGTTACGCCTTCGGAACAGGGGTTGTACGAGCAGTACTTC. It encodes CSVTPSEQGLYEQYF.

The chain has TRBV28 and TRBJ2-2; the match to TRBD2 covers 16 bases. This CDR3 has 18 amino acids. Germline loops: CDR1 MDHEN, CDR2 SYDVKM. With V trimmed by 6 bases and J by 0 bases, 4 bases remained unmatched. The CDR3 protein is CASSGTSGRVANTGELFF. The CDR3, as DNA: TGTGCCAGCAGCGGGACTAGCGGGAGGGTAGCGAACACCGGGGAGCTGTTTTTT.

The chain joins TRBV6-5 to TRBJ2-7; the match to TRBD1 covers 10 bases. Germline values: CDR1 MNHEY, CDR2 SVGAGI. Trimming cost V 5 bases and J 3 bases; bases outside gene matches: 7. The CDR3 is made up of 15 amino acids. Here the CDR3 reads CASSTPDRGIYEQYF. The CDR3 DNA sequence: TGTGCCAGCAGTACTCCGGACAGGGGGATCTACGAGCAGTACTTC.

With respect to this clone: This sample also contains other DNA sequences that code for the same CDR3. The chain links TRBV27 to TRBJ2-7; D unresolved. V was shortened by 4 bases and J by 1 base, with 8 bases between the two germline ends. This CDR3 contains 13 residues. Looked up from germline, CDR1 is MNHEY and CDR2 is SMNVEV (reference sequence). Here the CDR3 reads CASSSQDSYEQYF. Here the CDR3 DNA reads TGTGCCAGCAGTTCTCAGGATTCCTACGAGCAGTACTTC.

This chain connects TRBV6-2 or TRBV6-3 to TRBJ2-1; 10 nucleotides match TRBD2. CDR1 MNHEY and CDR2 SVGEGT come from the germline V gene. V lost 4 bases, J lost 4 bases, and 4 bases stayed unmatched. The CDR3 consists of 15 residues. The CDR3 nucleotides are TGTGCCAGCAGTTTAGGGACTAGCGCATACAATGAGCAGTTCTTC. Residues: CASSLGTSAYNEQFF.

V and J are TRBV4-2 and TRBJ1-6, with 8 bases identical to TRBD1. The CDR3 contains 17 residues. Germline CDR1 and CDR2: LGHNA and YNFKEQ. Unmatched junction bases numbered 13, after V lost 0 bases and J lost 12 bases. As DNA, the CDR3 is TGTGCCAGCAGCCAAGATCCGAAGGGCAGGGGGCCCGTACCCCTCCACTTT. Translated: CASSQDPKGRGPVPLHF.

V usage is TRBV4-3 and J usage is TRBJ2-5; possibly TRBD2 for D (6 bases). The V end was cut by 1 base, the J end by 9 bases, with 18 bases between. The CDR3 has 15 residues. The V gene's germline CDR1 is LGHNA and CDR2 YSLEER. CDR3 loop: CASSQGASGLGAQYF. CDR3 sequence (DNA): TGCGCCAGCAGCCAAGGGGCTTCGGGACTGGGGGCCCAGTACTTC.

This rearrangement joins TRBV6-5 to TRBJ1-6; TRBD1 might be the D (5 bases). Germline assignment: CDR1 MNHEY and CDR2 SVGAGI. The CDR3 is 15 amino acids. Trimming cost V 6 bases and J 6 bases, with 15 bases left between them. The CDR3 region has the DNA TGTGCCAGCAGACCAGACAGATTGGGTAATTCACCCCTCCACTTT. As protein: CASRPDRLGNSPLHF.

The chain recombines TRBV14 with TRBJ1-1, with TRBD1 as a possible D gene (5 bases). Germline assignment: CDR1 SGHDN and CDR2 FVKESK. There are 14 residues in the CDR3. Trimming left V 6 bases short and J 1 base short, with 12 bases between. CDR3 loop: CASRMTGGNTEAFF. DNA of the CDR3: TGTGCCAGCAGAATGACCGGGGGGAACACTGAAGCTTTCTTT.

Of note for this clone: Distinct nucleotide sequences in the sample also encode this CDR3. V and J are TRBV18 and TRBJ2-5; D remains ambiguous. The ends were cut back, 2 bases at V and 5 bases at J, with 3 bases in the middle. CDR3 size: 11 residues. Germline V gene sequence: CDR1 KGHSH, CDR2 LQKENI. The CDR3 nucleotides read TGTGCCAGCTCACCATCGGAGACCCAGTACTTC. Its protein product is CASSPSETQYF.

The V gene is TRBV6-5, the J gene TRBJ2-7; tentatively, D is TRBD2 (5 bases). The CDR3 has 15 amino acids. Deletions cut 2 bases from V and 3 bases from J, with 14 bases between. Germline CDR1 is MNHEY and CDR2 is SVGAGI. CDR3 in amino acids: CASSYPSGSYYEQYF. The CDR3 DNA reads TGTGCCAGCAGTTACCCTTCGGGGAGCTACTACGAGCAGTACTTC.